These T cell receptor beta chains were read from a single sample in a study of blood T cell repertoires in COVID-19. TCRdb's copy holds only in-frame clones and misses some; the assay was immunoSEQ multiplex PCR. The sample consists of under 300,000 clones, roughly 89% of them appearing once. Sequencing was done on a sample of peripheral blood. Receptors were obtained from a man aged 50 to 60 with acute or convalescent COVID-19. Each CDR3 is given with its conserved first and last residue. Each record gives: V gene, CDR3 length, D gene, J gene, clone size, CDR3 protein, CDR3 DNA. The D gene is left open where the match is weak. Expanded clones are given a class, and other clones once, few, many or no size at all.

TRBV7-6	12	NA	TRBJ2-3	NA	CASSLARNTQYF	TGTGCCAGCAGCTTAGCGAGGAATACGCAGTATTTT
TRBV6-5	15	NA	TRBJ1-1	NA	CASSYTRASNTEAFF	TGTGCCAGCAGTTACACCAGGGCCTCGAACACTGAAGCTTTCTTT
TRBV2	12	NA	TRBJ2-7	NA	CASSAGVYEQYF	TGTGCCAGCAGTGCAGGGGTCTACGAGCAGTACTTC
TRBV6-5	14	NA	TRBJ2-7	few	CATNVPGHVYEQYF	TGTGCCACAAATGTCCCGGGTCACGTCTACGAGCAGTACTTC
TRBV27	14	NA	TRBJ1-5	NA	CASSLGGADQPQHF	TGTGCCAGCAGTTTAGGGGGGGCGGATCAGCCCCAGCATTTT
TRBV19	17	TRBD2	TRBJ2-7	NA	CASSPAPPKRGHYEQYF	TGTGCCAGTAGTCCCGCCCCCCCTAAGCGGGGCCACTACGAGCAGTACTTC
TRBV6-5	14	NA	TRBJ2-7	NA	CASRRPGSLYEQYF	TGTGCCAGCAGGAGACCGGGATCTCTATACGAGCAGTACTTC
TRBV5-1	17	NA	TRBJ2-6	NA	CASSLASPRSGANVLTF	TGCGCCAGCAGCTTAGCGAGTCCTCGCTCTGGGGCCAACGTCCTGACTTTC
TRBV18	14	NA	TRBJ1-1	NA	CASSRQTANTEAFF	TGTGCCAGCTCACGACAGACAGCGAACACTGAAGCTTTCTTT
TRBV11-2	18	TRBD2	TRBJ2-2	NA	CASRLGGSGGRGTGELFF	TGTGCCAGCAGATTAGGGGGTAGCGGGGGCCGTGGCACCGGGGAGCTGTTTTTT
TRBV11-2	12	NA	TRBJ2-1	once	CASSFTLNEQFF	TGTGCCAGCAGCTTCACTCTCAATGAGCAGTTCTTC
TRBV11-3	15	NA	TRBJ1-3	NA	CASSPGRGAGNTIYF	TGTGCCAGCAGCCCAGGGCGGGGAGCCGGAAACACCATATATTTT
TRBV27	14	NA	TRBJ2-7	NA	CASSLSRGNYEQYF	TGTGCCAGCAGTTTATCAAGGGGTAACTACGAGCAGTACTTC
TRBV23-1	14	TRBD1	TRBJ2-7	NA	CASVRTGKDYEQYF	TGCGCCAGCGTTAGGACAGGGAAGGACTACGAGCAGTACTTC
TRBV3-1/TRBV3-2	11	NA	TRBJ2-1	few	CASRDINEQFF	TGTGCCAGCAGGGACATCAATGAGCAGTTCTTC
TRBV6-8	17	TRBD1	TRBJ1-4	NA	CASSSEGTDATNEKLFF	TGTGCCAGCAGTTCCGAAGGGACAGACGCAACTAATGAAAAACTGTTTTTT
TRBV25-1	13	TRBD1	TRBJ2-7	NA	CASSAGTAYEQYF	TGTGCCAGCAGTGCCGGGACAGCTTACGAGCAGTACTTC
TRBV13	15	NA	TRBJ2-4	NA	CASSLGGPRMGIQYF	TGTGCCAGCAGCTTAGGAGGTCCGAGGATGGGCATTCAGTACTTC
TRBV7-8	14	NA	TRBJ2-1	NA	CASSSGIFYNEQFF	TGTGCCAGCAGCTCAGGGATATTCTACAATGAGCAGTTCTTC
TRBV5-4	15	NA	TRBJ2-7	NA	CASSSDGRGSYEQYF	TGTGCCAGCAGCTCGGACGGGCGAGGGTCCTACGAGCAGTACTTC
TRBV7-8	12	NA	TRBJ2-2	NA	CASSFITGELFF	TGTGCCAGCAGCTTTATCACCGGGGAGCTGTTTTTT
TRBV5-6	13	NA	TRBJ1-6	NA	CASSSQDVSPLHF	TGTGCCAGCAGTTCACAGGATGTCTCACCCCTCCACTTT
TRBV6-5	11	NA	TRBJ1-4	NA	CASRTAEKLFF	TGTGCCAGCCGGACAGCAGAAAAACTGTTTTTT
TRBV29-1	12	TRBD1	TRBJ1-4	NA	CSFTGGDEKLFF	TGCAGTTTTACAGGGGGGGATGAAAAACTGTTTTTT
TRBV11-2	18	TRBD2	TRBJ2-2	NA	CASSPGTSGGAGTGELFF	TGTGCCAGCAGCCCCGGGACTAGCGGGGGGGCGGGCACCGGGGAGCTGTTTTTT
TRBV4-1	16	TRBD1	TRBJ2-3	NA	CASSQGPGQGEDTQYF	TGCGCCAGCAGCCAGGGCCCGGGACAGGGGGAAGATACGCAGTATTTT
TRBV29-1	11	NA	TRBJ2-7	NA	CSVGQSLKQYF	TGCAGCGTGGGGCAGTCGTTGAAGCAGTACTTC
TRBV30	15	NA	TRBJ1-2	few	CAWSVGGTRVGGYTF	TGTGCCTGGAGTGTCGGAGGGACGCGAGTGGGTGGCTACACCTTC
TRBV5-4	16	TRBD2	TRBJ2-5	NA	CASSLGGGLPAETQYF	TGTGCCAGCAGCTTGGGCGGGGGGCTCCCCGCTGAGACCCAGTACTTC
TRBV3-1/TRBV3-2	13	NA	TRBJ2-5	NA	CASSQQAEETQYF	TGTGCCAGCAGCCAGCAAGCGGAAGAGACCCAGTACTTC
TRBV2	15	NA	TRBJ1-5	once	CASSEGGSSNQPQHF	TGTGCCAGCAGTGAAGGGGGCAGTAGCAATCAGCCCCAGCATTTT
TRBV6-1	13	TRBD1	TRBJ2-7	NA	CASSERTGDEQYF	TGTGCCAGCAGTGAACGGACAGGGGACGAGCAGTACTTC
TRBV4-2	17	TRBD2	TRBJ2-1	NA	CASSPRLAGVPYNEQFF	TGTGCCAGCAGCCCCAGACTAGCGGGGGTGCCCTACAATGAGCAGTTCTTC
TRBV25-1	14	NA	TRBJ1-2	NA	CASTRDYPNYGYTF	TGTGCCAGCACCCGGGATTATCCTAACTATGGCTACACCTTC
TRBV30	13	NA	TRBJ1-4	NA	CAWSVLSNEKLFF	TGTGCCTGGAGTGTTTTATCGAATGAAAAACTGTTTTTT
TRBV12-3/TRBV12-4	13	TRBD1	TRBJ1-1	once	CASAYRGGTEAFF	TGTGCCAGCGCCTACAGGGGAGGCACTGAAGCTTTCTTT
TRBV7-9	14	NA	TRBJ1-1	NA	CASSLLAGPTEAFF	TGTGCCAGCAGCTTACTCGCAGGGCCCACTGAAGCTTTCTTT
TRBV7-8	15	NA	TRBJ2-7	NA	CASSARGRANYEQYF	TGTGCCAGCAGCGCTAGGGGGAGGGCAAACTACGAGCAGTACTTC
TRBV2	14	NA	TRBJ2-5	NA	CASSEFGSGGTQYF	NA
TRBV27	14	NA	TRBJ1-6	NA	CASTEQGLGSPLHF	TGTGCCAGCACCGAACAGGGATTGGGTTCACCCCTCCACTTT
TRBV7-9	18	NA	TRBJ1-4	NA	CASSLWGRAGAWDEKLFF	TGTGCCAGCAGCTTATGGGGGCGGGCAGGGGCGTGGGATGAAAAACTGTTTTTT
TRBV10-3	13	TRBD1	TRBJ1-2	NA	CAITNLQGGGYTF	TGTGCCATCACAAACCTCCAGGGGGGTGGCTACACCTTC
TRBV6-5	13	TRBD1	TRBJ2-7	NA	CASTHSTGNEQYF	TGTGCCAGCACCCACTCGACAGGGAACGAGCAGTACTTC
TRBV27	20	TRBD1	TRBJ1-2	NA	CASSPIIGGTGLNLNYGYTF	TGTGCCAGCAGTCCTATAATAGGCGGGACAGGGCTCAACCTTAACTATGGCTACACCTTC
TRBV19	12	NA	TRBJ1-1	NA	CASSMEYTEAFF	TGTGCCAGTAGTATGGAGTACACTGAAGCTTTCTTT
TRBV27	15	TRBD2	TRBJ2-1	NA	CASQPLAGGLYEQFF	TGTGCCAGCCAACCACTAGCGGGGGGATTGTATGAGCAGTTCTTC
TRBV21-1	15	NA	TRBJ2-3	NA	CASSKGRGITDTQYF	TGTGCCAGCAGCAAGGGCAGGGGAATCACAGATACGCAGTATTTT
TRBV19	13	NA	TRBJ2-1	few	CASSISGNAKQFF	TGTGCCAGTAGTATTTCAGGGAACGCTAAGCAGTTCTTC
TRBV6-2/TRBV6-3	14	NA	TRBJ1-5	NA	CASSYYRTVQPQHF	TGTGCCAGCAGTTACTACAGGACGGTTCAGCCCCAGCATTTT
TRBV19	15	NA	TRBJ2-5	NA	CASSMGGGASETQYF	TGTGCCAGTAGTATGGGTGGGGGGGCTAGTGAGACCCAGTACTTC
TRBV2	14	NA	TRBJ1-3	NA	CASSEGGRGNTIYF	TGTGCCAGCAGCGAAGGGGGGAGGGGAAACACCATATATTTT
TRBV5-1	12	TRBD1	TRBJ2-3	NA	CASTPGGDTQYF	TGCGCCAGCACGCCAGGGGGAGATACGCAGTATTTT
TRBV5-4	18	NA	TRBJ2-2	NA	CASSFDFHEQGNTGELFF	TGTGCCAGCAGCTTTGATTTCCACGAACAGGGGAACACCGGGGAGCTGTTTTTT